These 25 T cell receptor beta chains came from one sample sequenced in a study of blood T cells in healthy people across ages. A sample-barcoded 5' primer and a J-beta primer mix were used in a second PCR of roughly 6 to 11 cycles. TCRdb used MiXCR to reprocess the 5' RACE reads, holding one entry per CDR3 protein. The data contain about 780,000 distinct CDR3 sequences, roughly 46% of them seen just once; the ten biggest clones take up approximately 18%. The specimen sequenced was blood. Receptor source: an elderly man in good health.

This clonotype was counted a few times. The chain combines TRBV6-2 or TRBV6-3 with TRBJ2-3; 10 nucleotides line up with TRBD1. Trimming removed 2 bases from V and 5 bases from J; junction bases left unmatched: 13. This CDR3 region has 18 residues. CDR1 MNHEY and CDR2 SVGEGT come from the germline V gene. CDR3: CASSYVWLGTGVGDTQYF. For the CDR3, the DNA is TGTGCCAGCAGTTACGTCTGGTTGGGGACAGGGGTTGGAGATACGCAGTATTTT.

The chain couples TRBV6-2 or TRBV6-3 to TRBJ2-1; D is possibly TRBD2 (6 bases). V lost 10 bases, J lost 2 bases, and 12 bases lay in between. Germline lookup yields CDR1 MNHEY and CDR2 SVGEGT. The CDR3 totals 13 residues. CDR3 in DNA: TGTGCCACAAGGGACTCCACCTACAATGAGCAGTTCTTC. Amino acid sequence: CATRDSTYNEQFF.

In this sample, this clonotype turned up many times. The gene calls are TRBV6-5 and TRBJ2-7; D could derive from TRBD1 or TRBD2 (5 bases each). CDR1 MNHEY and CDR2 SVGAGI come from the germline V gene. The CDR3 spans 14 residues. Trimming took off 11 bases at V and 5 bases at J, with 22 bases between the two ends. CDR3 bases: TGTGCCGGATCATTCGGGGAAGGGGAAGACGAGCAGTACTTC. This codes for CAGSFGEGEDEQYF.

The chain is built from TRBV7-2 and TRBJ1-1; D is possibly TRBD1 (6 bases). The CDR3 contains 15 residues. Trimming stripped 4 bases from V and 2 bases from J, with 14 bases between. The germline CDR1 and CDR2 sequences are SGHTA and FQGNSA. The CDR3: CASSSWTARNTEAFF. The CDR3 DNA follows: TGTGCCAGCAGCTCCTGGACAGCCCGTAACACTGAAGCTTTCTTT. The variable domain in full, with the rest retrieved from reference TRBV7-2 and TRBJ1-1, is GAGVSQSPSNKVTEKGKDVELRCDPISGHTALYWYRQSLGQGLEFLIYFQGNSAPDKSGLPSDRFSAERTGGSVSTLTIQRTQQEDSAVYLCASSSWTARNTEAFFGQGTRLTVV.

The V and J genes are TRBV20-1 and TRBJ2-5, with 7 positions matching TRBD2. The CDR3 runs to 15 residues. V shed 5 bases and J 5 bases; nucleotides not matched to a gene: 14. Germline CDR1 is DFQATT and CDR2 is SNEGSKA (reference sequence). The CDR3 region is CSARPVTPGRETQYF. In DNA, the CDR3 is TGCAGTGCTCGTCCGGTCACTCCCGGGAGGGAGACCCAGTACTTC.

The V call is TRBV24-1, the J call TRBJ2-2; 12 bases are a match to TRBD2. V gave up 4 bases and J gave up 3 bases; unmatched junction bases: 8. The CDR3 length is 18 residues. Germline V CDR1 and CDR2: KGHDR, SFDVKD. CDR3 nucleotide sequence: TGTGCCACCAGTGACGCAGGACTAGCGGGAACGCACACCGGGGAGCTGTTTTTT. Its translation: CATSDAGLAGTHTGELFF.

The chain joins TRBV6-2 or TRBV6-3 to TRBJ2-1; D is perhaps TRBD1 (6 bases). Germline V gene lookup returns CDR1 MNHEY and CDR2 SVGEGT. This CDR3 has 16 residues. V lost 5 bases to trimming and J lost 2 bases, with 16 bases between them. CDR3 DNA sequence: TGTGCCAGCAGTGGGGACAAAAGAAAAACCTACAATGAGCAGTTCTTC. Amino acids: CASSGDKRKTYNEQFF.

The chain joins TRBV25-1 to TRBJ2-1, with 11 bases fitting TRBD2. The CDR3 loop spans 16 amino acids. With V trimmed by 3 bases and J by 2 bases, 3 bases remained unmatched. Germline assignment: CDR1 MGHDK and CDR2 SYGVNS. The CDR3 protein is CASSDVAGGPYNEQFF. For the CDR3, the DNA is TGTGCCAGCAGTGACGTAGCGGGAGGGCCCTACAATGAGCAGTTCTTC.

The V call is TRBV11-2, the J call TRBJ2-7, with a tentative D call TRBD1 (6 bases). The CDR3 totals 14 residues. Germline V gene lookup returns CDR1 SGHAT and CDR2 FQNNGV. With 1 base removed from V and 6 bases from J, the gap between germline ends came to 13 bases. CDR3: CASSLGTGLLEQYF. The CDR3 coding sequence is TGTGCCAGCAGCTTAGGAACAGGGCTCCTCGAGCAGTACTTC.

This clonotype was recorded at least ten times. The V gene is TRBV7-2, the J gene TRBJ2-7; D is tentatively TRBD1 or TRBD2 (5 bases each). Germline-derived CDR1 and CDR2 are SGHTA and FQGNSA. This CDR3 comprises 15 residues. V shed 0 bases and J shed 1 base, with 10 bases lying between them. In DNA form, the CDR3 reads TGTGCCAGCAGCTTAGCCGGGACCGATTCCTACGAGCAGTACTTC. As protein: CASSLAGTDSYEQYF.

The table lists this clonotype with a few counts. The chain employs TRBV6-2 or TRBV6-3 and TRBJ2-7; possible D gene TRBD1, 6 bases. Trimming removed 3 bases at V and 2 bases at J, with 11 bases between. The CDR3 loop spans 14 amino acids. Germline CDR1 and CDR2: MNHEY and SVGEGT. In DNA, the CDR3 is TGTGCCAGCAGTTATACCGGGACACCCTACGAGCAGTACTTC. This sequence encodes CASSYTGTPYEQYF.

The J gene is TRBJ2-1, the V gene TRBV20-1; D gene uncertain. Trimming took 0 bases from V and 4 from J, leaving 10 bases between them. CDR1 is DFQATT and CDR2 is SNEGSKA in the germline V gene (reference sequence). The CDR3 is 14 residues long. CDR3 in amino acids: CSARDKGQYNEQFF. The CDR3 region has the DNA TGCAGTGCTAGAGATAAAGGGCAGTACAATGAGCAGTTCTTC.

In this sample, this clonotype turned up many times. V and J are TRBV29-1 and TRBJ2-1, with TRBD2 matching over 8 bases. Germline V gives CDR1 SQVTM, CDR2 ANQGSEA. This CDR3 contains 14 residues. Germline trimming cut 4 bases from V and 7 bases from J; bases unmatched to any gene: 9. The CDR3 nucleotides are TGCAGCGTTGTTCAGCGGGAGAGTATAAATGAGCAGTTCTTC. The encoded protein is CSVVQRESINEQFF.

This clonotype was counted only a few times. With a much larger clone just one base away, this may be a read error. The chain carries TRBV2 and TRBJ2-7; TRBD2 agrees at 12 bases. The V segment lost 6 bases and the J segment 7 bases; nucleotides outside the gene matches: 10. The CDR3 extends over 15 amino acids. Looked up from germline, CDR1 is SNHLY and CDR2 is FYNNEI. CDR3 sequence: CASRPLAGGGNEQYF. As DNA, the CDR3 is TGTGCCAGCAGGCCTCTAGCGGGAGGGGGGAATGAGCAGTACTTC. The whole variable domain, remainder taken from reference TRBV2 and TRBJ2-7, is EPEVTQTPSHQVTQMGQEVILRCVPISNHLYFYWYRQILGQKVEFLVSFYNNEISEKSEIFDDQFSVERPDGSNFTLKIRSTKLEDSAMYFCASRPLAGGGNEQYFGPGTRLTVT.

This chain connects TRBV14 to TRBJ2-6; the D is unclear. CDR1 and CDR2 (germline): SGHDN, FVKESK. The CDR3 totals 14 residues. The V end lost 1 base, the J end lost 3 bases, and 4 bases lay between the germline ends. CDR3 in amino acids: CASSQALGANVLTF. DNA for the CDR3: TGTGCCAGCAGCCAAGCCCTTGGGGCCAACGTCCTGACTTTC.

The chain links TRBV7-2 to TRBJ1-5, with D perhaps TRBD1 (5 bases). The CDR3 totals 15 residues. The ends were cut back, 5 bases at V and 0 bases at J, with 11 bases in the middle. The germline CDR1 and CDR2 sequences are SGHTA and FQGNSA. The CDR3 is CASSVRGSSNQPQHF. The CDR3 DNA reads as TGTGCCAGCAGCGTAAGGGGTTCTAGCAATCAGCCCCAGCATTTT.

V and J are TRBV27 and TRBJ2-1; 8 nucleotides match TRBD2. The CDR3 runs to 15 residues. V dropped 2 bases and J dropped 7; count of bases not matched to a gene: 7. Germline-derived CDR1 and CDR2 are MNHEY and SMNVEV (reference sequence). The CDR3 reads CASSLPGGPRNEQFF. CDR3 sequence (DNA): TGTGCCAGCAGTTTACCGGGAGGGCCCCGTAATGAGCAGTTCTTC.

V usage is TRBV20-1 and J usage is TRBJ1-3; D might be TRBD1 (6 bases). V was clipped by 5 bases and J by 4 bases, with 15 bases between them. There are 14 residues in the CDR3. In germline, CDR1 is DFQATT, CDR2 SNEGSKA (reference sequence). The CDR3 DNA reads as TGCAGTGCTCGAGTGGGGGGCGCGGGAAACACCATATATTTT. Translating it yields CSARVGGAGNTIYF.

The V call is TRBV29-1, the J call TRBJ2-1; 13 nucleotides line up with TRBD2. J gave up 5 bases and V 2 bases, and 3 bases lay outside the gene matches. The CDR3 has 15 amino acids. The germline V gene encodes CDR1 SQVTM and CDR2 ANQGSEA. The CDR3 nucleotides are TGCAGCGTTGAAAAAGGGACTAGCGGGGACAATGAGCAGTTCTTC. Protein product: CSVEKGTSGDNEQFF.

The chain couples TRBV29-1 to TRBJ1-4, with D unresolved. This CDR3 region has 15 residues. Germline CDR1 reads SQVTM; CDR2 reads ANQGSEA. The V end was cut by 6 bases, the J end by 3 bases, with 17 bases between. The CDR3 DNA follows: TGCAGCGTCCCCTGGGTAAAAGGGTCTAATGAAAAACTGTTTTTT. It specifies CSVPWVKGSNEKLFF.

V gene TRBV20-1 combines with J gene TRBJ1-6; possibly TRBD1 for D (5 bases). This CDR3 spans 13 amino acids. V lost 6 bases, J lost 9 bases, and 15 bases lay in between. Germline V CDR1 and CDR2: DFQATT, SNEGSKA (reference sequence). The CDR3, as DNA: TGCAGTGCAGACACAGGAACTGGTTCACCCCTCCACTTT. It yields the protein CSADTGTGSPLHF.

The J gene is TRBJ2-3, the V gene TRBV9; 8 bases align to TRBD2. The germline V gene encodes CDR1 SGDLS and CDR2 YYNGEE. V was pared by 0 bases and J by 4 bases, with 4 bases of the junction left unmatched. This CDR3 is built from 15 residues. As DNA, the CDR3 is TGTGCCAGCAGCGTAGAGGGACTAGGCCCAGATACGCAGTATTTT. Protein product: CASSVEGLGPDTQYF.

J is TRBJ1-6 and V is TRBV4-3, with D unresolved. The length of the CDR3 is 13 residues. Trimming left V 4 bases short and J 10 bases short, with 11 bases between. Germline-derived CDR1 and CDR2 are LGHNA and YSLEER. The CDR3 here is CASSLLNESPLHF. The DNA for the CDR3 is TGCGCCAGCAGCCTCCTCAATGAATCACCCCTCCACTTT.

This clonotype was seen a handful of times. V usage is TRBV5-1 and J usage is TRBJ2-5, with 8 bases matching TRBD2. The CDR3 has 14 amino acids. Trimming removed 4 bases from V and 9 bases from J; junction bases left unmatched: 11. Germline values: CDR1 SGHRS, CDR2 YFSETQ. This chain's CDR3 is CASSQGTRATAQYF. CDR3 in DNA: TGCGCCAGCAGCCAAGGGACTAGGGCGACGGCCCAGTACTTC.

The CDR3 DNA is TGCAGTGCCAGGACTAGCGGGAGTTTTGTAGATACGCAGTATTTT. Translating gives CSARTSGSFVDTQYF. The chain couples TRBV20-1 to TRBJ2-3; 13 nucleotides agree with TRBD2. CDR3 size: 15 residues. J gave up 5 bases and V 6 bases, and 8 bases lay outside the gene matches. Germline V gene lookup returns CDR1 DFQATT and CDR2 SNEGSKA (reference sequence).